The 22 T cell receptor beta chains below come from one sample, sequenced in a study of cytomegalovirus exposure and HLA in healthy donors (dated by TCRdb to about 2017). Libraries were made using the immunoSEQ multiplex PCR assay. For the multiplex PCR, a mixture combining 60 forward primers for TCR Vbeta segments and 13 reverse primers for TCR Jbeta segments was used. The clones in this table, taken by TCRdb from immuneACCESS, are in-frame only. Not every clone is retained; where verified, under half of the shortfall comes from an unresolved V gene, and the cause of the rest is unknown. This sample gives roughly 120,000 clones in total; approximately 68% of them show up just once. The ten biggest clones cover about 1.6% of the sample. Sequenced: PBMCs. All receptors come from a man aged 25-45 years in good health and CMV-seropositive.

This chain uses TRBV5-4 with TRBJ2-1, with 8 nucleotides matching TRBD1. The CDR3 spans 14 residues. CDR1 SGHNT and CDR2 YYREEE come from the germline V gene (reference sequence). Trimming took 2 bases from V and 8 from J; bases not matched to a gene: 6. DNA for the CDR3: TGTGCCAGCAGCTTTCGTATACAGGGGGATGAGCAGTTCTTC. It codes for CASSFRIQGDEQFF. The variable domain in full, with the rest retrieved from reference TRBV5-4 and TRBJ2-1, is ETGVTQSPTHLIKTRGQQVTLRCSSQSGHNTVSWYQQALGQGPQFIFQYYREEENGRGNFPPRFSGLQFPNYSSELNVNALELDDSALYLCASSFRIQGDEQFFGPGTRLTVL.

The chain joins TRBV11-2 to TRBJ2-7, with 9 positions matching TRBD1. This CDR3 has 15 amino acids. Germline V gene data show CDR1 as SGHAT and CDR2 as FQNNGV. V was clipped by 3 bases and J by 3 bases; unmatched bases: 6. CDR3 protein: CASSLRQGEIYEQYF. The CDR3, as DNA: TGTGCCAGCAGCTTGCGACAGGGGGAAATCTACGAGCAGTACTTC.

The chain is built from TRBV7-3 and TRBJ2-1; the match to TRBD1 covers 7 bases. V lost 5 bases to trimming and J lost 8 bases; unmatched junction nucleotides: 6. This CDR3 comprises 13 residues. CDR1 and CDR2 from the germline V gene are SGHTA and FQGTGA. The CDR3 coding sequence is TGTGCCAGCAGCCATCGACAGGGCTATGAGCAGTTCTTC. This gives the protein CASSHRQGYEQFF.

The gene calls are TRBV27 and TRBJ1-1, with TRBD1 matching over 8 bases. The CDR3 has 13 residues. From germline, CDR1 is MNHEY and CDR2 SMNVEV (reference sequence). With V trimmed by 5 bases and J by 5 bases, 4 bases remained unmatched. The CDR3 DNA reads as TGTGCCAGCAGTACAGGGGGGTGGACTGAAGCTTTCTTT. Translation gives CASSTGGWTEAFF.

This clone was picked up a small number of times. The CDR3 here is CASSQDGAAAYEQYF. The CDR3 DNA sequence: TGTGCCAGCAGCCAAGATGGGGCGGCAGCCTACGAGCAGTACTTC. This chain connects TRBV4-2 to TRBJ2-7; D possibly corresponds to TRBD1 (5 bases). Trimming cost V 0 bases and J 2 bases, with 11 bases left between them. Germline lookup yields CDR1 LGHNA and CDR2 YNFKEQ. The CDR3 spans 15 residues.

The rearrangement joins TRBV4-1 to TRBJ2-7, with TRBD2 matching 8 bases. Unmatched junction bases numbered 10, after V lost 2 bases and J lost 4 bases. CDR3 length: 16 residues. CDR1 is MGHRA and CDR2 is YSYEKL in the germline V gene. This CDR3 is CASSQSGGTRRYEQYF. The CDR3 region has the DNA TGCGCCAGCAGCCAATCCGGCGGGACTAGACGATACGAGCAGTACTTC.

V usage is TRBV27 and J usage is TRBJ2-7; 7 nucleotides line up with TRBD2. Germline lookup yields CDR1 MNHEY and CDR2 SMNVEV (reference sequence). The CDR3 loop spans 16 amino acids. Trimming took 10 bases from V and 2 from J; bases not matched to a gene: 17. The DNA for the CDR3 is TGTGCCACCTGGGGGAGGTTTTCTAGCGGAACCTACGAGCAGTACTTC. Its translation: CATWGRFSSGTYEQYF.

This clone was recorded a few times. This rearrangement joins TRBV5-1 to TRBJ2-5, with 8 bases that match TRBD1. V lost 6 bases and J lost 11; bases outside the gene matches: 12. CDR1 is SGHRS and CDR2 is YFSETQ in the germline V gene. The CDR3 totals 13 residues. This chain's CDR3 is CASNSGTGPFQYF. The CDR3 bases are TGCGCCAGCAACTCCGGGACAGGACCTTTTCAGTACTTC.

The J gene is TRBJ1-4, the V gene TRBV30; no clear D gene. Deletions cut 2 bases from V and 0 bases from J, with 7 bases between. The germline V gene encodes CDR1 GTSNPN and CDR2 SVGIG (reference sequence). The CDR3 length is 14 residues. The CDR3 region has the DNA TGTGCCTGGAGTATACAGACAACTAATGAAAAACTGTTTTTT. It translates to CAWSIQTTNEKLFF.

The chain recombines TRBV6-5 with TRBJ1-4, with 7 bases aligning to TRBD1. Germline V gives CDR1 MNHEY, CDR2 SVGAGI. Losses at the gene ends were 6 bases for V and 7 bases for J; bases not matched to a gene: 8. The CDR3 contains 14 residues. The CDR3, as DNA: TGTGCCAGCAGCCGGGGACAGTCATCTGAAAAACTGTTTTTT. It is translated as CASSRGQSSEKLFF.

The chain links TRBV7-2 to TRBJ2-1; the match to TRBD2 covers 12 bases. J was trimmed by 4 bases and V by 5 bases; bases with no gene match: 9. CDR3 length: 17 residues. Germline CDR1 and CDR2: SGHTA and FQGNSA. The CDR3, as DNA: TGTGCCAGCAGCCCACAGACACTAGCGGGAGGTTACAATGAGCAGTTCTTC. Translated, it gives CASSPQTLAGGYNEQFF. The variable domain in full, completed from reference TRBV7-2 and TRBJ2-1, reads GAGVSQSPSNKVTEKGKDVELRCDPISGHTALYWYRQSLGQGLEFLIYFQGNSAPDKSGLPSDRFSAERTGGSVSTLTIQRTQQEDSAVYLCASSPQTLAGGYNEQFFGPGTRLTVL.

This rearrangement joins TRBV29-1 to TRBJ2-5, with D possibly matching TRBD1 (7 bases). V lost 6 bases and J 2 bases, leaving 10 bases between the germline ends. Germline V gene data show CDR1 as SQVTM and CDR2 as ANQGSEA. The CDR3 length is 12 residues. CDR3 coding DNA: TGCAGCGTCGCGGGACAGCAAGAGACCCAGTACTTC. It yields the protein CSVAGQQETQYF. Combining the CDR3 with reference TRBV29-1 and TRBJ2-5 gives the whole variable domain SAVISQKPSRDICQRGTSLTIQCQVDSQVTMMFWYRQQPGQSLTLIATANQGSEATYESGFVIDKFPISRPNLTFSTLTVSNMSPEDSSIYLCSVAGQQETQYFGPGTRLLVL.

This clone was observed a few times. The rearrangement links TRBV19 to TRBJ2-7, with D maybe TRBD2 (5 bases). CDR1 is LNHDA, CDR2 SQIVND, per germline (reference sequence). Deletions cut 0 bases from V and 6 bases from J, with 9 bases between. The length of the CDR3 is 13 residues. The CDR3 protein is CASSIDRDREQYF. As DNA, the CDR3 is TGTGCCAGTAGTATAGATCGGGATCGCGAGCAGTACTTC.

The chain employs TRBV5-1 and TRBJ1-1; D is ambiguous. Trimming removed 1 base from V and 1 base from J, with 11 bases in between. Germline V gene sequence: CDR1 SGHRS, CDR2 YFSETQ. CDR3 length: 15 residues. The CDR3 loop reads CASSLSAGSNTEAFF. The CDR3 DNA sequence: TGCGCCAGCAGCTTGTCGGCAGGCTCGAACACTGAAGCTTTCTTT.

The CDR3: CASSFRTGTGELFF. In nucleotides, the CDR3 is TGCGCCAGCTCGTTTCGTACGGGCACCGGGGAGCTGTTTTTT. The rearrangement uses TRBV5-1 and TRBJ2-2, with D uncertain. Germline V CDR1 and CDR2: SGHRS, YFSETQ. V was pared by 7 bases and J by 4 bases, with 14 bases between. The CDR3 is 14 amino acids.

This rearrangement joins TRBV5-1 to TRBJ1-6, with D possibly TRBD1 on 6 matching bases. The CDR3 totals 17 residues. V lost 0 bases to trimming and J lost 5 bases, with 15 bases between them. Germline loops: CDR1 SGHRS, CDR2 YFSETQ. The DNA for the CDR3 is TGCGCCAGCAGCTTGGTGGGGACAACCCGAGATAATTCACCCCTCCACTTT. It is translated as CASSLVGTTRDNSPLHF.

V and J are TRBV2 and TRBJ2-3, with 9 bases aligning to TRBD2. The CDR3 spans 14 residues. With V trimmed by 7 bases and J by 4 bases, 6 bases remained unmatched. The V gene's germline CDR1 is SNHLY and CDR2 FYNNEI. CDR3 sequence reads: CASNLAGFADTQYF. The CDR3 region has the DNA TGTGCCAGCAACCTAGCGGGGTTCGCAGATACGCAGTATTTT.

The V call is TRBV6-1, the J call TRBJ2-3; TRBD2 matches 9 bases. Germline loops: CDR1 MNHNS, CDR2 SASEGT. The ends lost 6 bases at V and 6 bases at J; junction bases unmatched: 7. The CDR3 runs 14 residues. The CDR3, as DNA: TGTGCCAGCAGCTCTAGCGGGATTTGGGATACGCAGTATTTT. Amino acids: CASSSSGIWDTQYF.

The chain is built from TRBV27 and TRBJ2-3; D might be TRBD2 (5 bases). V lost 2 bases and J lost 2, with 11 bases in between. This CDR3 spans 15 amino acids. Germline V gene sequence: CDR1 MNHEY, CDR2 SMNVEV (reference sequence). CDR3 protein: CASSLEGGPTDTQYF. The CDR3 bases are TGTGCCAGCAGTTTAGAGGGTGGCCCCACAGATACGCAGTATTTT.

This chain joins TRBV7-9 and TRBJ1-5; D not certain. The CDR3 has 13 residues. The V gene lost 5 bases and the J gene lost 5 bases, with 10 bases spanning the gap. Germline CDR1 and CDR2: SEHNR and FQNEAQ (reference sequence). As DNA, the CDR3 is TGTGCCAGCAGCAAGACATTAGATCAGCCCCAGCATTTT. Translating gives CASSKTLDQPQHF.

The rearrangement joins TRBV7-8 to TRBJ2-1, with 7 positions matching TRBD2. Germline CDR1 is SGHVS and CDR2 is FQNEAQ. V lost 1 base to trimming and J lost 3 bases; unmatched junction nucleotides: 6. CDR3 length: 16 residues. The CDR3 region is CASSLVAGVDYNEQFF. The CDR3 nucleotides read TGTGCCAGCAGCTTAGTCGCGGGAGTAGACTACAATGAGCAGTTCTTC.

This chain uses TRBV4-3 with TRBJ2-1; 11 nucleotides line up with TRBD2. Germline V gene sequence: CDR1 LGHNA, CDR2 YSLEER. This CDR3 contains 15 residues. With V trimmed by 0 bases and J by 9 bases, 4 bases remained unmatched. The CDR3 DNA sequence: TGCGCCAGCAGCCAAGAACTAGCGGGAGTTGGTGAGCAGTTCTTC. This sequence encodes CASSQELAGVGEQFF.